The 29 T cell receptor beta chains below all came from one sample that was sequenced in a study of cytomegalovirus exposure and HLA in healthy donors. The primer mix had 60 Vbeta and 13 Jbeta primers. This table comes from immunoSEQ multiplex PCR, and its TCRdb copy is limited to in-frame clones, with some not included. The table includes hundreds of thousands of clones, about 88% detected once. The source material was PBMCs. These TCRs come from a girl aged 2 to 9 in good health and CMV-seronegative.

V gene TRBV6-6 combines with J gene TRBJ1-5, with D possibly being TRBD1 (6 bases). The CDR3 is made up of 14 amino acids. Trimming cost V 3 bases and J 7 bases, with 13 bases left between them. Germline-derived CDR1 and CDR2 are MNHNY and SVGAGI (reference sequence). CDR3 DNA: TGTGCCAGCAGTTATACAGGGTCAGGACAGCCCCAGCATTTT. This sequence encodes CASSYTGSGQPQHF.

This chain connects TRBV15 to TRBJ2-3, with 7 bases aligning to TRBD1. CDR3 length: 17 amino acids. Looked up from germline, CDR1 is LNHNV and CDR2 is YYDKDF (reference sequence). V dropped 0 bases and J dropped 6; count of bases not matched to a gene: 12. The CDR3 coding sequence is TGTGCCACCAGCAGAGATAGGGGGCGTCGAGGGGCGGATACGCAGTATTTT. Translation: CATSRDRGRRGADTQYF.

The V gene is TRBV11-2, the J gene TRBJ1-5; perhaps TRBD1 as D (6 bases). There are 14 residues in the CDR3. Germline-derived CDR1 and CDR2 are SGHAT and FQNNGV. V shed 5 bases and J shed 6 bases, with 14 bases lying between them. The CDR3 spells CASSPNRDGQPQHF. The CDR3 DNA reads TGTGCCAGCAGCCCAAACAGGGACGGTCAGCCCCAGCATTTT.

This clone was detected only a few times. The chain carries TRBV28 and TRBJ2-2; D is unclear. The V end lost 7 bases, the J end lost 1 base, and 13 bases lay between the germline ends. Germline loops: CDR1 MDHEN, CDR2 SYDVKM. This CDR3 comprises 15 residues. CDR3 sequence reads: CASITPDGNTGELFF. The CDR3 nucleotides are TGTGCCAGCATTACACCCGATGGGAACACCGGGGAGCTGTTTTTT.

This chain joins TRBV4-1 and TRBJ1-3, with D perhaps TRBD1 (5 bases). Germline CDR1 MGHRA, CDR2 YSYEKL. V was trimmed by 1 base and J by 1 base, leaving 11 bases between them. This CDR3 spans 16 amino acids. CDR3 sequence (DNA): TGCGCCAGCAGCCAAGTGGGGGGTCTATCTGGAAACACCATATATTTT. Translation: CASSQVGGLSGNTIYF.

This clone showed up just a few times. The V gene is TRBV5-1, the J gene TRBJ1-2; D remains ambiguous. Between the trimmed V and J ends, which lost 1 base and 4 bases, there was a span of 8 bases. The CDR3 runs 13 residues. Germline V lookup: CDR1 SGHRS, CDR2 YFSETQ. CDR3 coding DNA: TGCGCCAGCAGCTTGTCTGGGCCCTATGGCTACACCTTC. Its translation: CASSLSGPYGYTF.

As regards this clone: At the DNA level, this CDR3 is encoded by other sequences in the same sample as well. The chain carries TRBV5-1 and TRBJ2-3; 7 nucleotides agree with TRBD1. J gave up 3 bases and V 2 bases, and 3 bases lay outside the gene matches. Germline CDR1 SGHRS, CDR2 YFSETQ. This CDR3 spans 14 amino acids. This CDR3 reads CASSLGRGTDTQYF. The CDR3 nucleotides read TGCGCCAGCAGCTTAGGCAGGGGGACAGATACGCAGTATTTT.

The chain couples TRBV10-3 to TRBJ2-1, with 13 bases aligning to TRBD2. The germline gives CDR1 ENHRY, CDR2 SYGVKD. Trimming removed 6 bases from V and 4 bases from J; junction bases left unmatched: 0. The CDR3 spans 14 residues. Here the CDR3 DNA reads TGTGCCATCAGGACTAGCGGGGGGTACAATGAGCAGTTCTTC. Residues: CAIRTSGGYNEQFF.

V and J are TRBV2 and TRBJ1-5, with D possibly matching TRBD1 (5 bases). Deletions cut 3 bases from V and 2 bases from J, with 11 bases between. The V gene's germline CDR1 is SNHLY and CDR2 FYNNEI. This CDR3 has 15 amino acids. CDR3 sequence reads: CASSDRDLGNQPQHF. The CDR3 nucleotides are TGTGCCAGCAGTGACAGGGACTTGGGCAATCAGCCCCAGCATTTT.

Here the CDR3 reads CASSASGTGSGNTIYF. The CDR3, as DNA: TGTGCCAGCAGCGCCTCCGGGACAGGGTCCGGAAACACCATATATTTT. J is TRBJ1-3 and V is TRBV9; 9 bases map to TRBD1. V was clipped by 3 bases and J by 4 bases; unmatched bases: 8. CDR1 SGDLS and CDR2 YYNGEE come from the germline V gene. This CDR3 contains 16 residues.

The CDR3 DNA is TGTGCCAGCGGGTCAGGGGGCGGTGAGACCCAGTACTTC. Translated: CASGSGGGETQYF. The rearrangement joins TRBV9 to TRBJ2-5, with TRBD1 matching 8 bases. V lost 7 bases to trimming and J lost 5 bases; unmatched junction nucleotides: 7. The CDR3 runs to 13 residues. In germline, CDR1 is SGDLS, CDR2 YYNGEE.

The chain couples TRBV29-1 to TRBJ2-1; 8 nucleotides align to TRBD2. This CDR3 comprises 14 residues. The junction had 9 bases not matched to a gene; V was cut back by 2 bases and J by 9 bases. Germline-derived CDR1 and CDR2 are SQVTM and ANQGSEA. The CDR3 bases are TGCAGCGTTGAAAGGCGGGGGGCAAGCGGTGAGCAGTTCTTC. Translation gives CSVERRGASGEQFF.

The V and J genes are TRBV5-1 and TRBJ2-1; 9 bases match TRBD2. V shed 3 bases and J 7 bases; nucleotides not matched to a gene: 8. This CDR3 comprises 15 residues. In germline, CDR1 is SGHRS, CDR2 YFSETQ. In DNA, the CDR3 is TGCGCCAGCAGCTATGGGTCTAGCGGGATTAATGAGCAGTTCTTC. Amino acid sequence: CASSYGSSGINEQFF.

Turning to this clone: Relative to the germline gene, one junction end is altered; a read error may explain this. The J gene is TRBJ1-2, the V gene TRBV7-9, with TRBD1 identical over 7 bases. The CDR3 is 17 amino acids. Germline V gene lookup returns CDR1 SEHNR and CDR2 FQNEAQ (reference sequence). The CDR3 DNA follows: TGTTCCAGCAGCTTAAAGGGGACAGTATCCTTTAACTATGGCTACACCTTC. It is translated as CSSSLKGTVSFNYGYTF.

The CDR3 DNA reads TGTGCCAGCAGCCCAACCGGACTAGCGGGTTACGAGCAGTACTTC. Protein sequence: CASSPTGLAGYEQYF. The chain uses TRBV7-3 and TRBJ2-7; 11 positions agree with TRBD2. This CDR3 contains 15 residues. Germline trimming cut 5 bases from V and 4 bases from J; bases unmatched to any gene: 7. Per germline, CDR1 SGHTA and CDR2 FQGTGA.

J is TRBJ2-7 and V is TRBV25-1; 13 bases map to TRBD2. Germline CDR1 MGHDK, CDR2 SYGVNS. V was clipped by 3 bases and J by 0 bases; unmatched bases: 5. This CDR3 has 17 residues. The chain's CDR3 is CASSEGLAGPLSYEQYF. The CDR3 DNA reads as TGTGCCAGCAGTGAGGGACTAGCGGGGCCCCTCTCCTACGAGCAGTACTTC.

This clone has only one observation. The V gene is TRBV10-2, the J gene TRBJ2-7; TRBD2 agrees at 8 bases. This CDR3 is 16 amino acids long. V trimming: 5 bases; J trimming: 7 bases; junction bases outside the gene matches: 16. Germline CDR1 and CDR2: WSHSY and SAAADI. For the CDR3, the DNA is TGCGCCAGCAGTTTAGCGGGACCGCCCTCCCTTGATGAGCAGTACTTC. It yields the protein CASSLAGPPSLDEQYF.

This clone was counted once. The chain's CDR3 is CAFTSGLASTDTQYF. CDR3 nucleotides: TGTGCCTTCACTAGCGGGCTGGCTAGCACAGATACGCAGTATTTT. The V and J genes are TRBV30 and TRBJ2-3, with 9 bases aligning to TRBD2. J lost 0 bases, V lost 7 bases, and 8 bases had no gene match. Germline CDR1 reads GTSNPN; CDR2 reads SVGIG (reference sequence). The CDR3 has 15 amino acids.

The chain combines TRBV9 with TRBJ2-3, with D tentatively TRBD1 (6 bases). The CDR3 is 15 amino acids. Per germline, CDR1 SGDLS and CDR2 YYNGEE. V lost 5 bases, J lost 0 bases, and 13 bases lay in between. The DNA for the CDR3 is TGTGCCAGCAGTCCCCATGGACAGAGCACAGATACGCAGTATTTT. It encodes CASSPHGQSTDTQYF. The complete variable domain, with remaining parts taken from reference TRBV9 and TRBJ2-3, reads DSGVTQTPKHLITATGQRVTLRCSPRSGDLSVYWYQQSLDQGLQFLIQYYNGEERAKGNILERFSAQQFPDLHSELNLSSLELGDSALYFCASSPHGQSTDTQYFGPGTRLTVL.

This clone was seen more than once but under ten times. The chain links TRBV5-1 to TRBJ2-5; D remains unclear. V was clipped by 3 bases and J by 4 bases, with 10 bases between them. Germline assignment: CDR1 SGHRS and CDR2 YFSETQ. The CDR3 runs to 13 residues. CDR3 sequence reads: CASSSVLAETQYF. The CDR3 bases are TGCGCCAGCAGCTCGGTTCTTGCAGAGACCCAGTACTTC.

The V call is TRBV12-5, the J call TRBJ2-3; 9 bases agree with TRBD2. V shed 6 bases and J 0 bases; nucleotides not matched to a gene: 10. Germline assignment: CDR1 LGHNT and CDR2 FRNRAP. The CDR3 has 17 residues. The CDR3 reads CASGAGTSSSSTDTQYF. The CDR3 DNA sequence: TGTGCTAGTGGGGCCGGGACTAGCTCATCGAGCACAGATACGCAGTATTTT.

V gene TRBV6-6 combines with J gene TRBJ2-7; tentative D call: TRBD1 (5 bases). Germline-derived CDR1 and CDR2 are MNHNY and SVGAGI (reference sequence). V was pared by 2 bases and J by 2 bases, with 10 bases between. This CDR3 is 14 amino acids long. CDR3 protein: CASSYGRVAYEQYF. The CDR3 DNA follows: TGTGCCAGCAGTTACGGCAGGGTTGCCTACGAGCAGTACTTC.

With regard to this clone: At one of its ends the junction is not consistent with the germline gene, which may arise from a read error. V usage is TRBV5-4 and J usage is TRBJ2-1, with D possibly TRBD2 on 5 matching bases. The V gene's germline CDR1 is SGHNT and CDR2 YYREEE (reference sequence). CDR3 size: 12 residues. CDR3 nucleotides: TGTACCAGCAGCTTACCTCCGGGAATGCAGTTCTTC. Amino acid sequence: CTSSLPPGMQFF.

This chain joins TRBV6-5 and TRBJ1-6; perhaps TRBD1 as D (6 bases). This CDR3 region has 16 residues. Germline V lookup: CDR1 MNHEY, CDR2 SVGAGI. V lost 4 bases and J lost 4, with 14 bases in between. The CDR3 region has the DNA TGTGCCAGCAGTTCTACAACAGGGTTGTATAATTCACCCCTCCACTTT. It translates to CASSSTTGLYNSPLHF.

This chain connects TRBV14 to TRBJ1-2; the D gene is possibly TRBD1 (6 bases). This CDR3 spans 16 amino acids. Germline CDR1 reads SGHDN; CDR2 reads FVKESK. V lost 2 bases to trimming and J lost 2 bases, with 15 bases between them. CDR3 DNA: TGTGCCAGCAGCCAACCCTGGGGGGGCTACAACTATGGCTACACCTTC. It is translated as CASSQPWGGYNYGYTF.

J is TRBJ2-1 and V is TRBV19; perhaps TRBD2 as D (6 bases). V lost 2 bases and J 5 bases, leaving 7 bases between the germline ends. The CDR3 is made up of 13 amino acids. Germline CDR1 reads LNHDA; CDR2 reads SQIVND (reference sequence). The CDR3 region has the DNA TGTGCCAGTAGTATACTAGCGCACAATGAGCAGTTCTTC. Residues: CASSILAHNEQFF.

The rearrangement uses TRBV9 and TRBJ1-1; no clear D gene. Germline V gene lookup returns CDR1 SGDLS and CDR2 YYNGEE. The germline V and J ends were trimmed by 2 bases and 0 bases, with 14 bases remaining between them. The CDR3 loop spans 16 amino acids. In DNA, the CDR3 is TGTGCCAGCAGCGTTCCCAAAGACTCGATGAACACTGAAGCTTTCTTT. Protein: CASSVPKDSMNTEAFF.

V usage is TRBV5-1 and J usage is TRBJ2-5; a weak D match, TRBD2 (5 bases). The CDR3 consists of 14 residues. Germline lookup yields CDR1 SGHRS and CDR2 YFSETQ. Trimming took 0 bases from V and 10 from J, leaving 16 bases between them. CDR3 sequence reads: CASSLEPAAGDQYF. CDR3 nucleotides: TGCGCCAGCAGCTTGGAACCCGCCGCCGGGGACCAGTACTTC. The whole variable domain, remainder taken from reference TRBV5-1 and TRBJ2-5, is KAGVTQTPRYLIKTRGQQVTLSCSPISGHRSVSWYQQTPGQGLQFLFEYFSETQRNKGNFPGRFSGRQFSNSRSEMNVSTLELGDSALYLCASSLEPAAGDQYFGPGTRLLVL.

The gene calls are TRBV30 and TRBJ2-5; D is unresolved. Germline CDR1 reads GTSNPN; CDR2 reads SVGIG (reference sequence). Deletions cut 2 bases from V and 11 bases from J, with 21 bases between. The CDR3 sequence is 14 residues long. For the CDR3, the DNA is TGTGCCTGGAGTTTCGCCCGGTACCTACTGGAGCAGTACTTC. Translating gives CAWSFARYLLEQYF.